Presented here are 21 T cell receptor beta chains from one specimen sequenced in a study of early T cells in non-severe SARS-CoV-2 infection. From the 5' RACE reads, TCRdb called clonotypes with MiXCR, one entry per CDR3 protein. This table has around 99,000 distinct CDR3 sequences, over 15% appearing once. The sample was whole blood, taken at baseline. The receptors originated from an adult who was a healthcare worker with PCR-confirmed SARS-CoV-2 infection or an uninfected control (not recorded which).

The chain uses TRBV18 and TRBJ2-3; 10 bases are shared with TRBD2. V shed 4 bases and J 3 bases; nucleotides not matched to a gene: 10. Germline V CDR1 and CDR2: KGHSH, LQKENI. The CDR3 loop spans 17 amino acids. CDR3 in DNA: TGTGCCAGCTCACGCCTAGCGGGAGCGAGTAGTACAGATACGCAGTATTTT. Translation: CASSRLAGASSTDTQYF.

This clonotype was seen only a few times. The J gene is TRBJ2-2, the V gene TRBV6-5, with 10 bases identical to TRBD1. CDR1 and CDR2 (germline): MNHEY, SVGAGI. CDR3 size: 17 residues. V dropped 2 bases and J dropped 4; count of bases not matched to a gene: 7. CDR3 protein: CASSYIRDRGPTGELFF. The DNA of the CDR3 is TGTGCCAGCAGTTACATCCGGGACAGGGGACCCACCGGGGAGCTGTTTTTT.

The rearrangement uses TRBV11-2 and TRBJ2-1, with D perhaps matching TRBD2 (5 bases). CDR1 is SGHAT and CDR2 is FQNNGV in the germline V gene. Trimming shortened V by 0 bases and J by 6 bases, and 12 bases separated the two germline ends. This CDR3 spans 15 amino acids. This chain's CDR3 is CASSLDLAGGNEQFF. The CDR3 region has the DNA TGTGCCAGCAGCTTAGATCTGGCAGGAGGCAATGAGCAGTTCTTC.

This clonotype has a handful of counts. The chain combines TRBV7-9 with TRBJ1-1, with 7 bases lining up with TRBD1. Losses at the gene ends were 5 bases for V and 0 bases for J; bases not matched to a gene: 6. Germline V gene lookup returns CDR1 SEHNR and CDR2 FQNEAQ (reference sequence). The length of the CDR3 is 15 residues. CDR3 loop: CASSPRQGMNTEAFF. CDR3 nucleotide sequence: TGTGCCAGCAGCCCCAGACAGGGTATGAACACTGAAGCTTTCTTT.

The chain carries TRBV12-3 or TRBV12-4 and TRBJ2-1, with TRBD2 matching 7 bases. V gave up 7 bases and J gave up 4 bases; unmatched junction bases: 16. CDR3 size: 17 residues. CDR3 in DNA: TGTGCCAGCACCCCCTTTCGGGGAGGGCCACAGTACAATGAGCAGTTCTTC. This gives the protein CASTPFRGGPQYNEQFF.

This clonotype has at least ten counts. The chain recombines TRBV6-5 with TRBJ2-1; TRBD2 aligns across 7 bases. The V and J ends lost 0 bases and 9 bases, in that order; junction bases with no gene match: 2. There are 13 residues in the CDR3. CDR1 and CDR2 from the germline V gene are MNHEY and SVGAGI. CDR3 DNA: TGTGCCAGCAGTTACTCGGGGGGGGGTGAGCAGTTCTTC. Protein: CASSYSGGGEQFF.

The sample holds a few counts of this clonotype. This chain uses TRBV29-1 with TRBJ2-7; no clear D gene. This CDR3 is 12 amino acids long. The germline V gene has CDR1 SQVTM and CDR2 ANQGSEA. The V gene lost 4 bases and the J gene lost 7 bases, with 14 bases spanning the gap. CDR3 sequence (DNA): TGCAGCGTTGGCCCGGTGATAGGAGAGCAGTACTTC. Translated: CSVGPVIGEQYF.

This clonotype appeared a few times. The chain has TRBV11-2 and TRBJ2-3; D is undetermined. The V and J ends lost 2 bases and 1 base respectively, with 10 bases between them. Per germline, CDR1 SGHAT and CDR2 FQNNGV. There are 15 residues in the CDR3. The CDR3 DNA is TGTGCCAGCAGCTTATACGGCCGCGGCACAGATACGCAGTATTTT. This encodes CASSLYGRGTDTQYF.

The chain links TRBV11-2 to TRBJ2-7; D not resolved. The CDR3 covers 15 residues. V lost 8 bases, J lost 1 base, and 18 bases lay in between. Per the germline V gene, CDR1 is SGHAT and CDR2 is FQNNGV. The CDR3 DNA reads as TGTGCCAGCGTCCCCGAAAACATACCGTCCTACGAGCAGTACTTC. Its protein is CASVPENIPSYEQYF.

The chain joins TRBV12-3 or TRBV12-4 to TRBJ1-1; D ambiguous. V was clipped by 7 bases and J by 2 bases, with 11 bases between them. There are 13 residues in the CDR3. CDR3 DNA: TGTGCCAGCACCTTGGCGGTTAACACTGAAGCTTTCTTT. Amino acid sequence: CASTLAVNTEAFF.

This clonotype appeared a few times. The V call is TRBV28, the J call TRBJ2-7; 12 bases align to TRBD2. Unmatched junction bases numbered 9, after V lost 4 bases and J lost 2 bases. Germline V CDR1 and CDR2: MDHEN, SYDVKM. CDR3 size: 17 residues. This chain's CDR3 is CASSSTSGRILPYEQYF. CDR3 bases: TGTGCCAGCAGTTCGACTAGCGGGAGAATCCTGCCCTACGAGCAGTACTTC.

This clonotype was seen only a few times. The chain recombines TRBV10-3 with TRBJ2-5, with 10 positions matching TRBD1. The germline V gene encodes CDR1 ENHRY and CDR2 SYGVKD. The CDR3 covers 14 residues. V was clipped by 8 bases and J by 6 bases; unmatched bases: 9. Here the CDR3 reads CAISMTGGAQTQYF. The CDR3 coding sequence is TGTGCCATCTCTATGACAGGGGGCGCGCAGACCCAGTACTTC.

The sample holds a few counts of this clonotype. The chain employs TRBV20-1 and TRBJ2-7; D may be TRBD1 (6 bases). Germline V gives CDR1 DFQATT, CDR2 SNEGSKA (reference sequence). Trimming left V 7 bases short and J 8 bases short, with 12 bases between. The CDR3 loop spans 10 amino acids. The CDR3 nucleotides are TGCAGTGGGACGCAGGGGCAGCAGTACTTC. Its protein is CSGTQGQQYF.

There are a few counts of this clonotype. This chain joins TRBV12-3 or TRBV12-4 and TRBJ2-1; 11 bases fit TRBD2. This CDR3 has 16 amino acids. V was clipped by 5 bases and J by 6 bases; unmatched bases: 9. The CDR3 spells CASSHRGTSGLNEQFF. In nucleotides, the CDR3 is TGTGCCAGCAGTCATCGCGGGACTAGCGGCCTCAATGAGCAGTTCTTC.

In its sample, this clonotype was seen a few times. The chain is built from TRBV25-1 and TRBJ1-4; D is unresolved. V lost 3 bases and J 8 bases, leaving 10 bases between the germline ends. Germline V gene lookup returns CDR1 MGHDK and CDR2 SYGVNS. The CDR3 is 13 amino acids. The DNA of the CDR3 is TGTGCCAGCAGTGAGGTGATGGAGGAAAAACTGTTTTTT. As protein: CASSEVMEEKLFF.

The chain combines TRBV6-1 with TRBJ2-5, with D possibly TRBD1 on 6 matching bases. The CDR3 has 14 residues. From germline, CDR1 is MNHNS and CDR2 SASEGT. Trimming left V 4 bases short and J 3 bases short, with 12 bases between. CDR3 amino acids: CASSGTTGEETQYF. As DNA, the CDR3 is TGTGCCAGCAGTGGAACGACAGGCGAAGAGACCCAGTACTTC.

This clonotype was counted only a few times. The chain links TRBV9 to TRBJ2-3; D is undetermined. Germline V CDR1 and CDR2: SGDLS, YYNGEE. V lost 2 bases and J lost 0, with 7 bases in between. This CDR3 contains 14 residues. CDR3 region: CASSVESSTDTQYF. CDR3 DNA: TGTGCCAGCAGCGTGGAGTCTAGCACAGATACGCAGTATTTT.

This clonotype was seen at least ten times. The chain is built from TRBV2 and TRBJ2-7; TRBD2 agrees at 9 bases. Germline CDR1 is SNHLY and CDR2 is FYNNEI. The ends lost 4 bases at V and 10 bases at J; junction bases unmatched: 11. The CDR3 sequence is 14 residues long. The CDR3 reads CASSGFVASGVQYF. The CDR3 DNA is TGTGCCAGCAGTGGGTTCGTGGCTAGCGGGGTTCAGTACTTC.

This chain connects TRBV7-6 to TRBJ2-7; 9 bases are shared with TRBD1. Germline lookup yields CDR1 SGHVS and CDR2 FNYEAQ. The CDR3 is 16 residues long. V dropped 5 bases and J dropped 3; count of bases not matched to a gene: 11. This chain's CDR3 is CASSKVRGQGLYEQYF. The CDR3 DNA reads TGTGCCAGCAGCAAAGTTCGGGGACAGGGTCTCTACGAGCAGTACTTC.

This clonotype appeared a few times. The rearrangement uses TRBV18 and TRBJ1-6; 9 bases map to TRBD1. Germline lookup yields CDR1 KGHSH and CDR2 LQKENI. The V gene end was trimmed by 0 bases and the J gene end by 6 bases; junction bases not matched to a gene: 0. The CDR3 is made up of 15 amino acids. CDR3 region: CASSPPGQGNSPLHF. In nucleotides, the CDR3 is TGTGCCAGCTCACCACCGGGACAGGGTAATTCACCCCTCCACTTT.

This clonotype was recorded a few times. The chain links TRBV2 to TRBJ2-7; a possible D gene is TRBD2 (5 bases). From germline, CDR1 is SNHLY and CDR2 FYNNEI. The ends were cut back, 3 bases at V and 1 base at J, with 10 bases in the middle. The length of the CDR3 is 14 residues. The CDR3 spells CASSEPQRSYEQYF. The CDR3 nucleotides read TGTGCCAGCAGTGAGCCGCAGCGGTCCTACGAGCAGTACTTC.